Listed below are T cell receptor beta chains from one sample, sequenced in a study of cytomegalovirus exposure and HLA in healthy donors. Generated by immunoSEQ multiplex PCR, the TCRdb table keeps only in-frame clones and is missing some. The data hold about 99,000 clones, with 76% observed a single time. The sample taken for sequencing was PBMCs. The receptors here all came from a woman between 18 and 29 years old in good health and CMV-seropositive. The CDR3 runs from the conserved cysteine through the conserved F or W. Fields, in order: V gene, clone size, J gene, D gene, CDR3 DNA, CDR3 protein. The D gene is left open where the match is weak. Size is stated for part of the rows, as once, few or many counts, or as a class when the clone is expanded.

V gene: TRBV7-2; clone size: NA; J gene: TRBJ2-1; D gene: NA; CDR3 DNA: TGTGCCAGCAGCTTCCTCAATCTAGCTAACTCCTACAATGAGCAGTTCTTC; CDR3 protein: CASSFLNLANSYNEQFF
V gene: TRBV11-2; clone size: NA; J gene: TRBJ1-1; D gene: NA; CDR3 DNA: TGTGCCAGCACCCCCCTTGGGCCCACTGAAGCTTTCTTT; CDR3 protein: CASTPLGPTEAFF
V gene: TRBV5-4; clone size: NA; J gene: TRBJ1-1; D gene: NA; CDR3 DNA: TGTGCCAGCAACGCCCTTGGCATGAACACTGAAGCTTTCTTT; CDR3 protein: CASNALGMNTEAFF
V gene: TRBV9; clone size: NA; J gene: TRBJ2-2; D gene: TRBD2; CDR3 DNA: TGTGCCAGCAGCGTAGGGGCTAGCGGGGAGAACACCGGGGAGCTGTTTTTT; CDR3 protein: CASSVGASGENTGELFF
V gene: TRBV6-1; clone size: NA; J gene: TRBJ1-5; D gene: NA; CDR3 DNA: TGTGCCAGCAGTCCCCAGGGAAGGCGCAATCAGCCCCAGCATTTT; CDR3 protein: CASSPQGRRNQPQHF
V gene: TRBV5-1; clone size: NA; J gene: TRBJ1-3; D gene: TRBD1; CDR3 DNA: TGCGCCAGCAGCGACAGGGCTGGAAACACCATATATTTT; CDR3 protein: CASSDRAGNTIYF
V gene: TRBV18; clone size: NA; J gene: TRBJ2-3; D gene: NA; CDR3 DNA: TGTGCCAGCTCACCACGAGAGCGCAGCCTTACAGATACGCAGTATTTT; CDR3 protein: CASSPRERSLTDTQYF
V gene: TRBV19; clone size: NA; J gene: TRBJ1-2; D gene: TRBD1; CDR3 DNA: TGTGCCAGTAGTCTAAGGACAGGGGACCCCTATGGCTACACCTTC; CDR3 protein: CASSLRTGDPYGYTF
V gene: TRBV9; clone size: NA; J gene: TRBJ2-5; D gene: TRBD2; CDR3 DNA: TGTGCCAGCAATCTAGCGGGGGGGCCGGAGACCCAGTACTTC; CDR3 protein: CASNLAGGPETQYF
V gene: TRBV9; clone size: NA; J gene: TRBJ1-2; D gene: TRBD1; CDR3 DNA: TGTGCCAGCAGCGTAGCCCCTGGGACAGCTAACTATGGCTACACCTTC; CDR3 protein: CASSVAPGTANYGYTF
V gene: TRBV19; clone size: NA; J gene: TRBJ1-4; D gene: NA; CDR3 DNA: TGTGCCAGTGGACTTGCAACTAATGAAAAACTGTTTTTT; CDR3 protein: CASGLATNEKLFF
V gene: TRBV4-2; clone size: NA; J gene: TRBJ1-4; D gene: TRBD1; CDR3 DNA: TGTGCCAGCAGCCTGGAAAGACAGGGGGAAAAACTGTTTTTT; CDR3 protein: CASSLERQGEKLFF
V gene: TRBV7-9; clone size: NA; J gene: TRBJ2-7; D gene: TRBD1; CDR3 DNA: TGTGCCAGCAGCTTATACGGAGGACAGGGGGCAGGCGAGCAGTACTTC; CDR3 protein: CASSLYGGQGAGEQYF
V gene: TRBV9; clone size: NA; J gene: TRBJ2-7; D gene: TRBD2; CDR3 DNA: TGTGCCAGCAGCGCTAGCGGGAGGGCCGACGAGCAGTACTTC; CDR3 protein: CASSASGRADEQYF
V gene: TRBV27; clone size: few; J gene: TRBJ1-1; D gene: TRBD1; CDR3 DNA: TGTGCCAGCAGTTCATTGACAGGGTGGAACACTGAAGCTTTCTTT; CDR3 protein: CASSSLTGWNTEAFF
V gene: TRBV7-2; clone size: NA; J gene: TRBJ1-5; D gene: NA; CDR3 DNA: TGTGCCAGCAGCTTAGCGCTACCGAGGTACTTGCGTGATCAGCCCCAGCATTTT; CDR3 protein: CASSLALPRYLRDQPQHF
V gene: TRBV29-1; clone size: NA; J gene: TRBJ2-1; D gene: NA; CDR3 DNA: TGCAGCACCCGGGGAGGGGGGCTAGCCTCTAATGAGCAGTTCTTC; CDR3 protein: CSTRGGGLASNEQFF
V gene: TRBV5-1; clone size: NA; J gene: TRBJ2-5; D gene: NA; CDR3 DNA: TGCGCCAGCAGCTTTACTATTGGCGAGACCCAGTACTTC; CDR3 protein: CASSFTIGETQYF
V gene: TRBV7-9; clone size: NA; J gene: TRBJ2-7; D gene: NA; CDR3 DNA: TGTGCCACAGCCGAGGGCACAATCTACGAGCAGTACTTC; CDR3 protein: CATAEGTIYEQYF
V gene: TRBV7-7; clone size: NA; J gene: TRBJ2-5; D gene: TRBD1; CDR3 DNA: TGTGCTAGCAGCGTCGACAGGGGTGGAGAGACCCAGTACTTC; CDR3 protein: CASSVDRGGETQYF
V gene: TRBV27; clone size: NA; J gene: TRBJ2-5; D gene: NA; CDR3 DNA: TGTGCCAGCAGACACAGGGAAGAGACCCAGTACTTC; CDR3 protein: CASRHREETQYF
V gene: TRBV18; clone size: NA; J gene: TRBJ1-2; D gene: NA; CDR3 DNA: TGTGCCAGCTCACCGCTGGTGACTCAGGGCTACACCTTC; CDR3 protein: CASSPLVTQGYTF
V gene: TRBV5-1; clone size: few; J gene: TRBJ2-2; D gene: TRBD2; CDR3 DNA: TGCGCCAGCAGCATAGGACTAGCGGGGGCCGGGGAGCTGTTTTTT; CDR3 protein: CASSIGLAGAGELFF
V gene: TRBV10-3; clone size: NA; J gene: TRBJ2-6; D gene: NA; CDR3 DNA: TGTGCCATCAGTGAGGGGGGCATCGGGGCCAACGTCCTGACTTTC; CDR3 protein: CAISEGGIGANVLTF
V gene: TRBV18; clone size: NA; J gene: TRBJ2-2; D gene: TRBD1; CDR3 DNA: TGTGCCAGCTCTCGACCGGGACAGGGACACACCGGGGAGCTGTTTTTT; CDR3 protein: CASSRPGQGHTGELFF
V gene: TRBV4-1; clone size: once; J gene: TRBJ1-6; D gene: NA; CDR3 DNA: TGCGCCAGCAGCCCCCGGGGTCTGGGATGGAATTCACCCCTCCACTTT; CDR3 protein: CASSPRGLGWNSPLHF
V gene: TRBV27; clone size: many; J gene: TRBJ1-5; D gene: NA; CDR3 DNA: TGTGCCAGCAGTTTACAGGGGTTGAGTAATCAGCCCCAGCATTTT; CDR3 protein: CASSLQGLSNQPQHF
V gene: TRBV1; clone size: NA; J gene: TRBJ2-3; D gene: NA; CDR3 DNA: TGCACCAGCAGCCAAGAGTTAGCGGGGGGCACAGATACGCAGTATTTT; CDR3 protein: CTSSQELAGGTDTQYF
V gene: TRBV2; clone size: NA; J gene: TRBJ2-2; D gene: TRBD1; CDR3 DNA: TGTGCCAGCAGTGAAGCGGGGGACAGGGGCGACACCGGGGAGCTGTTTTTT; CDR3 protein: CASSEAGDRGDTGELFF
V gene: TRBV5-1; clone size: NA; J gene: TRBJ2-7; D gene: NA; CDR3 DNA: TGCGCCAGCAGCCCCCCACGAACAGCTACCTACGAGCAGTACTTC; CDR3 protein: CASSPPRTATYEQYF
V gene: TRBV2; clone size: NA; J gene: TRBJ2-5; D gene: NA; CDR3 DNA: TGTGCCAGCATAAGGGGGATCCAAGAGACCCAGTACTTC; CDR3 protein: CASIRGIQETQYF